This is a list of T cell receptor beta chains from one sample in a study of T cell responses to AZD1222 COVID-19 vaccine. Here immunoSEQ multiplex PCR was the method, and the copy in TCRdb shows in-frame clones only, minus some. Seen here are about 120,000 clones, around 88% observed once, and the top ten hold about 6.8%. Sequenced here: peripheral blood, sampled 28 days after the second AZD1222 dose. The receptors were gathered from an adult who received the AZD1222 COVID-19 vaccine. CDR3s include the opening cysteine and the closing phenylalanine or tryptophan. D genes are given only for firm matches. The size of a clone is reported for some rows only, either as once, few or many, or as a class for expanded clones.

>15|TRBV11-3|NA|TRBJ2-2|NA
CASSPTPHSTGELFF
TGTGCCAGCAGCCCCACCCCTCACAGCACCGGGGAGCTGTTTTTT
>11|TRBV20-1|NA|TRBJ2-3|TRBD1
CSASGQAPIYF
TGCAGTGCTAGTGGACAGGCCCCTATATATTTT
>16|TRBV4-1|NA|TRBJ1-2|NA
CASSQFNPTGSNGYTF
TGCGCCAGCAGCCAATTTAACCCAACAGGGTCTAATGGCTACACCTTC
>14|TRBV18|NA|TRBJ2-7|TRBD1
CASSPNRGAYEQYF
TGTGCCAGCTCACCAAACAGGGGGGCCTACGAGCAGTACTTC
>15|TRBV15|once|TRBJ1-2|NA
CATSRTGGTSYGYTF
TGTGCCACCAGCAGGACTGGGGGGACAAGCTATGGCTACACCTTC
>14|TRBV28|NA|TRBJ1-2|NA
CASSRGAVVYGYTF
TGTGCCAGCAGCCGCGGGGCGGTTGTCTATGGCTACACCTTC
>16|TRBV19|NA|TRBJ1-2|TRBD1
CASRTPGQDLSYGYTF
TGTGCCAGTAGAACGCCGGGACAGGATCTGTCCTATGGCTACACCTTC
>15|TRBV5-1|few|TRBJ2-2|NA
CASSEGWANTGELFF
TGCGCCAGCAGCGAAGGATGGGCGAACACCGGGGAGCTGTTTTTT
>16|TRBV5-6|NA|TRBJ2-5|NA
CASSLVLGGSQETQYF
TGTGCCAGCAGCTTGGTCTTGGGCGGTTCACAAGAGACCCAGTACTTC
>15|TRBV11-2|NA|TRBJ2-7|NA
CASSLGSHPSYEQYF
TGTGCCAGCAGCTTAGGAAGCCATCCCTCCTACGAGCAGTACTTC
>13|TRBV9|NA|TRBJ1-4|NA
CASSTVGGEKLFF
TGTGCCAGCAGCACAGTAGGAGGTGAAAAACTGTTTTTT
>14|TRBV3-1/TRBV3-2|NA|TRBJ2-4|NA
CASSLSGAKNIQYF
TGTGCCAGCAGTCTATCCGGAGCCAAAAACATTCAGTACTTC
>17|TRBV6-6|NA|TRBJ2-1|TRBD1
CASSPPQGTGGGNEQFF
TGTGCCAGCAGTCCACCGCAGGGGACAGGGGGGGGGAATGAGCAGTTCTTC
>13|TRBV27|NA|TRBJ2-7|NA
CATTGQGSHEQYF
TGTGCCACCACCGGGCAGGGGTCCCACGAGCAGTACTTC
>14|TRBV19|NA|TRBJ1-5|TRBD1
CASSQQGAGQPQHF
TGTGCCAGTAGCCAACAGGGGGCGGGTCAGCCCCAGCATTTT
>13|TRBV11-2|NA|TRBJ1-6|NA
CASSLGSGSPLHF
TGTGCCAGCAGCTTAGGGTCGGGTTCACCCCTCCACTTT
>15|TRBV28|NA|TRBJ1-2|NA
CASSPSQGWWHGYTF
TGTGCCAGCAGTCCAAGCCAGGGATGGTGGCATGGCTACACCTTC
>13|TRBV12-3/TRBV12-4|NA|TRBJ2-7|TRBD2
CASSRDYLLMQYF
TGTGCCAGCAGCCGGGACTACCTCCTTATGCAGTACTTC
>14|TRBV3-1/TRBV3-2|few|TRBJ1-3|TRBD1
CASSPRDRGNTIYF
TGTGCCAGCAGCCCCCGGGACAGGGGAAACACCATATATTTT
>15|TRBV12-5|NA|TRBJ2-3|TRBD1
CASGLGQTPADTQYF
TGTGCTAGTGGTCTGGGACAGACCCCCGCAGATACGCAGTATTTT
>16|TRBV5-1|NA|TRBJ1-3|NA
CASSGTSMSSGNTIYF
TGCGCCAGCAGCGGAACTTCGATGAGCTCTGGAAACACCATATATTTT
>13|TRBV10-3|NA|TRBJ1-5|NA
CAISPGSNQPQHF
TGTGCCATCAGCCCAGGGTCCAATCAGCCCCAGCATTTT
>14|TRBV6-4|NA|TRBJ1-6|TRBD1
CASSPGQGGSPLHF
TGTGCCAGCAGTCCGGGACAGGGAGGTTCACCCCTCCACTTT
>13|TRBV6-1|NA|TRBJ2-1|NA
CASSDWGGNEQFF
TGTGCCAGCAGTGATTGGGGCGGCAATGAGCAGTTCTTC
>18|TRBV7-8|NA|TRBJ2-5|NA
CASSPTPWGRRDQETQYF
TGTGCCAGCAGCCCCACGCCATGGGGCAGGCGAGACCAAGAGACCCAGTACTTC
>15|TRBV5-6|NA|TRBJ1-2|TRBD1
CASSTGTVPHYGYTF
TGTGCCAGCAGCACCGGGACAGTCCCTCACTATGGCTACACCTTC
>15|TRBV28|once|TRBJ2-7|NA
CASNPRGASSPEQYF
TGTGCCAGCAACCCGAGGGGGGCCAGCTCACCCGAGCAGTACTTC
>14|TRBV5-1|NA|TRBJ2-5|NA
CASSLDPNQETQYF
TGCGCCAGCAGCTTGGACCCCAATCAAGAGACCCAGTACTTC
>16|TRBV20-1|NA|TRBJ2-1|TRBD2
CSASPSGGSSYNEQFF
TGCAGTGCTAGTCCATCCGGGGGGAGCTCCTACAATGAGCAGTTCTTC
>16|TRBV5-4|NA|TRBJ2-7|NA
CASSFGGGRGAYEQYF
TGTGCCAGCAGCTTCGGTGGGGGCAGGGGAGCCTACGAGCAGTACTTC
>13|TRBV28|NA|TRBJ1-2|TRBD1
CASSPTGGYGYTF
TGTGCCAGCAGTCCTACAGGGGGGTATGGCTACACCTTC
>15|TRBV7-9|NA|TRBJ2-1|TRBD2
CASSTSGTSYNEQFF
TGTGCCAGCAGCACTAGCGGAACCTCCTACAATGAGCAGTTCTTC
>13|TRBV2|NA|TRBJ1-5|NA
CASSLERNQPQHF
TGTGCCAGCAGTTTAGAACGCAATCAGCCCCAGCATTTT
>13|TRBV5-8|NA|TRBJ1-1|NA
CASSFSRGTEAFF
TGTGCCAGCAGCTTCTCCAGGGGTACTGAAGCTTTCTTT
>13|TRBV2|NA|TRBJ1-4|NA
CASRIEGGEKLFF
TGTGCCAGCAGGATCGAGGGTGGCGAAAAACTGTTTTTT
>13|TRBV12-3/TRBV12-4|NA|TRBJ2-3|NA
CASLRDTTDTQYF
TGTGCCAGCCTCCGGGACACCACAGATACGCAGTATTTT
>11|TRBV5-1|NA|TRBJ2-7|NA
CASSLLDEQYF
TGCGCCAGCAGCTTGCTCGATGAGCAGTACTTC
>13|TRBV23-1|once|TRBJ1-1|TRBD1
CARIRGLNTEAFF
TGCGCCAGGATCAGGGGGCTGAACACTGAAGCTTTCTTT
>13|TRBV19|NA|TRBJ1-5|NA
CASSTSWDQPQHF
TGTGCCAGTAGTACTTCATGGGATCAGCCCCAGCATTTT
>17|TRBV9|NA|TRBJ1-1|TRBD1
CASSVSGQGYMNTEAFF
TGTGCCAGCAGCGTTTCAGGACAGGGGTACATGAACACTGAAGCTTTCTTT
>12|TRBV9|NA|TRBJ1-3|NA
CASSVSGNTIYF
TGTGCCAGCAGCGTGTCCGGAAACACCATATATTTT
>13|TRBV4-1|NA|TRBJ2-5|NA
CASSQLATETQYF
TGCGCCAGCAGCCAGCTAGCGACCGAGACCCAGTACTTC
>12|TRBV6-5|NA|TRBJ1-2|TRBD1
CASSRGSYGYTF
TGTGCCAGCAGCAGGGGGAGTTATGGCTACACCTTC
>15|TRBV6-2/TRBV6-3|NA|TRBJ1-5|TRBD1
CASSWGTGRHQPQHF
TGTGCCAGCAGTTGGGGGACAGGGCGTCATCAGCCCCAGCATTTT
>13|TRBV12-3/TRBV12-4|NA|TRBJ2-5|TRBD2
CAGVAGPGGTQYF
TGTGCCGGGGTGGCAGGCCCGGGGGGGACCCAGTACTTC
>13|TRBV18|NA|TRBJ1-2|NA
CASSPDATNGYTF
TGTGCCAGCTCACCAGACGCAACAAATGGCTACACCTTC
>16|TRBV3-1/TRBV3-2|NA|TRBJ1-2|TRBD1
CASSQRPATGALGYTF
TGTGCCAGCAGCCAGAGACCCGCAACAGGGGCGTTGGGCTACACCTTC
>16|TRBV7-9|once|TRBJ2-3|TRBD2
CATSPASGGDTDTQYF
TGTGCCACCTCGCCGGCTAGCGGGGGGGACACAGATACGCAGTATTTT
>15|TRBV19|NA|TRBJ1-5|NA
CASSIKGRGNQPQHF
TGTGCCAGTAGTATTAAAGGTCGGGGCAATCAGCCCCAGCATTTT
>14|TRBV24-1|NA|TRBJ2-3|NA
CATSVGGGTDTQYF
TGTGCCACCAGTGTGGGGGGTGGGACAGATACGCAGTATTTT
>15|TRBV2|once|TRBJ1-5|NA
CASRYRDGSNQPQHF
TGTGCCAGCAGGTACCGGGACGGAAGCAATCAGCCCCAGCATTTT
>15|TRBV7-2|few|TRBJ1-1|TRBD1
CASTRGGTENTEAFF
TGTGCCAGCACCCGTGGGGGGACAGAGAACACTGAAGCTTTCTTT
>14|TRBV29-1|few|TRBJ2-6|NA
CSVAPGSGANVLTF
TGCAGCGTCGCACCAGGGTCTGGGGCCAACGTCCTGACTTTC
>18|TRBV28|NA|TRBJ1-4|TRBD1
CASSSPRTGGTTNEKLFF
TGTGCCAGCAGTTCCCCTCGGACAGGGGGGACGACTAATGAAAAACTGTTTTTT